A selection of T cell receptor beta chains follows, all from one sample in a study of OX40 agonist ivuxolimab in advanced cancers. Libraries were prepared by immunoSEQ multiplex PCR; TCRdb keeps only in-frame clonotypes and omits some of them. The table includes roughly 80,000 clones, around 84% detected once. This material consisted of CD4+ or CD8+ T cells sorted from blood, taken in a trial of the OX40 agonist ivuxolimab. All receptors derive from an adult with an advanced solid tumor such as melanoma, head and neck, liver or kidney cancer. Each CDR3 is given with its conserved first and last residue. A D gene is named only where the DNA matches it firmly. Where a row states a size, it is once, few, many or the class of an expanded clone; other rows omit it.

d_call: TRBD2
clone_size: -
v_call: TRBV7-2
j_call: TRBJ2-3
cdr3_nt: TGTGCCAGCAGCTTGAGACTAGCGGGGGGGCTCAGCACAGATACGCAGTATTTT
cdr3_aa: CASSLRLAGGLSTDTQYF

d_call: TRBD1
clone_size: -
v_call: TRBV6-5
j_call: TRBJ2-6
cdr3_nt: TGTGCCAGCAGAGGGGGCAACTCTGGGGCCAACGTCCTGACTTTC
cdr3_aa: CASRGGNSGANVLTF

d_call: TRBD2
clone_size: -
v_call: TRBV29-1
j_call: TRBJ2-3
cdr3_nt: TGCAGCATCGAACGGGGGGGGAAAGATACGCAGTATTTT
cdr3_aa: CSIERGGKDTQYF

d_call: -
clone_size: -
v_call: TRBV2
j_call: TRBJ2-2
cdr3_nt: TGTGCCAGCAGTGAAGCGGGGGCAACCGGGGAGCTGTTTTTT
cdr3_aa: CASSEAGATGELFF

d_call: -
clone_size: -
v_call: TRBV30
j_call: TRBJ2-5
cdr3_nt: TGTGCCTGGAGTAGGAACGGGGGTGGGATGGAGACCCAGTACTTC
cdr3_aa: CAWSRNGGGMETQYF

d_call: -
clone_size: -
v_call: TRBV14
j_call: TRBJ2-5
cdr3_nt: TGTGCCAGCAGCCAACGCGCCCCCCGGGAGACCCAGTACTTC
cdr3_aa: CASSQRAPRETQYF

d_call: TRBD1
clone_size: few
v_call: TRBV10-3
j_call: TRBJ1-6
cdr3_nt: TGTGCCATCAGTGAGATCGGGACAGGTCCGGCCCTCCACTTT
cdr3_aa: CAISEIGTGPALHF

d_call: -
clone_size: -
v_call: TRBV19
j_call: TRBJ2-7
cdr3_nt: TGTGCCAGTAGTATAAAACCCGAGGGCCTCCCCTACGAGCAGTACTTC
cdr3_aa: CASSIKPEGLPYEQYF

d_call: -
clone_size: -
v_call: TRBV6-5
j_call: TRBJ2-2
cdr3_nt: TGTGCCAGCAGTTACACCCGAGGGCAAGGGGAGCTGTTTTTT
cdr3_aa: CASSYTRGQGELFF

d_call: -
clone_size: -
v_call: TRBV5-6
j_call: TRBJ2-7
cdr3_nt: TGTGCCAGCAGCTTGGGGGCAGGGGGGAACGAGCAGTACTTC
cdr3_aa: CASSLGAGGNEQYF

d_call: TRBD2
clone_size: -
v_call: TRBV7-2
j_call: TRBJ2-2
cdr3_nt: TGTGCCAGCAGCTTAGGGCTAGCGGGAGGTCCGGCCGGGGAGCTGTTTTTT
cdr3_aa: CASSLGLAGGPAGELFF